The next 18 T cell receptor beta chains were all read from a single sample in a study of CD8 T cells in ankylosing spondylitis (dated 2017 in TCRdb). Library preparation used 5' RACE. Sequenced using an Illumina HiSeq 2500. Using fastp at Q25 and MiXCR, TCRdb reprocessed the public reads and kept productive beta chains. A single entry per CDR3 protein holds the most common genes and DNA from its merged rows. This sample is represented by roughly 470,000 distinct CDR3 sequences; roughly 25% of them were singletons. About 0.89% of the sample lies in the top ten. No antigen has been identified for these receptors. What the research found in general, with its limitations: Blood from ankylosing spondylitis patients appeared to be characterized by a TCR beta motif composed of roughly eight highly homologous amino acid variants.

Source material: blood, either unsorted or a sorted T cell fraction (not recorded which). The receptors here all came from a male donor with ankylosing spondylitis.

This chain joins TRBV5-1 and TRBJ2-2, with TRBD2 as a possible D gene (6 bases). Germline CDR1 reads SGHRS; CDR2 reads YFSETQ. The V gene lost 2 bases and the J gene lost 6 bases, with 14 bases spanning the gap. The CDR3 has 15 amino acids. The CDR3 reads CASSLLAEPPGELFF. Written as DNA, the CDR3 is TGCGCCAGCAGCTTATTAGCGGAGCCCCCCGGGGAGCTGTTTTTT.

This sequence joins TRBV2 and TRBJ2-7; D perhaps matches TRBD1 (6 bases). Trimming removed 6 bases at V and 11 bases at J, with 20 bases between. CDR3 length equals 13 residues. Germline lookup yields CDR1 SNHLY and CDR2 FYNNEI. The CDR3 nucleotides read TGTGCCAGCAGGGCCGATCGACAGGCCGTGGAGTACGTC. Translating gives CASRADRQAVEYV.

This clonotype occurred many times. The chain employs TRBV20-1 and TRBJ2-7; D is undetermined. Germline V lookup: CDR1 DFQATT, CDR2 SNEGSKA (reference sequence). This CDR3 contains 12 residues. The ends were cut back, 3 bases at V and 2 bases at J, with 8 bases in the middle. CDR3 in DNA: TGCAGTGCTAGGGCTTGGACCTACGAGCAGTACGTC. Translated, it gives CSARAWTYEQYV.

This clonotype was counted at least ten times. The chain is built from TRBV5-1 and TRBJ2-3, with TRBD1 matching 8 bases. The CDR3 runs to 14 residues. Germline assignment: CDR1 SGHRS and CDR2 YFSETQ. With V trimmed by 0 bases and J by 6 bases, 3 bases remained unmatched. Here the CDR3 reads CASSLGQGSDTQYF. The CDR3 nucleotides read TGCGCCAGCAGCTTGGGACAGGGGAGCGATACGCAGTATTTT.

The chain is built from TRBV3-1 and TRBJ2-3; 7 bases fit TRBD1. The germline gives CDR1 LGHDT, CDR2 YNNKEL (reference sequence). CDR3 length: 15 amino acids. J gave up 1 base and V 4 bases, and 5 bases lay outside the gene matches. Here the CDR3 reads CASSRWDSGTDTQYF. CDR3 DNA: TGTGCCAGCAGCCGATGGGACAGTGGCACAGATACGCAGTATTTT.

The rearrangement uses TRBV12-3 or TRBV12-4 and TRBJ2-3; no reliable D call. The CDR3 has 13 amino acids. Trimming left V 10 bases short and J 6 bases short, with 17 bases between. The chain's CDR3 is CATRTQAVDTQYF. The CDR3 DNA reads as TGTGCCACCAGGACCCAGGCTGTGGATACGCAGTATTTT.

The genes are TRBV11-2 and TRBJ2-7; D is possibly TRBD1 (6 bases). Germline loops: CDR1 SGHAT, CDR2 FQNNGV. The CDR3 is made up of 14 amino acids. The V and J ends lost 8 bases and 2 bases respectively, with 16 bases between them. The CDR3 protein is CASEGTFGTYEQYF. CDR3 DNA sequence: TGTGCCAGCGAGGGGACATTCGGTACCTACGAGCAGTACTTC.

This clonotype was found a few times. The CDR3 DNA reads as TGCGCCAGCAGCTTGGATGGGTTCGACTATGGCTACACCTTC. As protein: CASSLDGFDYGYTF. The chain combines TRBV5-1 with TRBJ1-2; no clear D. The CDR3 covers 14 residues. Germline V CDR1 and CDR2: SGHRS, YFSETQ. The V and J ends lost 0 bases and 3 bases respectively, with 9 bases between them. The variable domain in full, with the rest retrieved from reference TRBV5-1 and TRBJ1-2, is KAGVTQTPRYLIKTRGQQVTLSCSPISGHRSVSWYQQTPGQGLQFLFEYFSETQRNKGNFPGRFSGRQFSNSRSEMNVSTLELGDSALYLCASSLDGFDYGYTFGSGTRLTVV.

This chain uses TRBV10-2 with TRBJ2-7; 10 bases fit TRBD2. CDR1 and CDR2 from the germline V gene are WSHSY and SAAADI. After removal of 6 bases from V and 1 base from J, the junction contained 3 bases not matched to a gene. This CDR3 region has 14 residues. CDR3: CASSLAGVSYEQYV. The CDR3 DNA reads TGCGCCAGCAGCCTAGCGGGAGTGTCCTACGAGCAGTACGTC.

In its sample, this clonotype was seen a few times. Written as DNA, the CDR3 is TGTGCCACGGGACGGAGCTCTGGGGCCAACGTCCTGACTTTC. This sequence encodes CATGRSSGANVLTF. The rearrangement links TRBV24-1 to TRBJ2-6; D could derive from TRBD1 or TRBD2 (5 bases each). The CDR3 length is 14 residues. With 10 bases removed from V and 0 bases from J, the gap between germline ends came to 9 bases. Germline V gives CDR1 KGHDR, CDR2 SFDVKD.

This clonotype was found a few times. This chain links TRBV5-1 with TRBJ2-5; maybe TRBD1 (6 bases). CDR1 is SGHRS and CDR2 is YFSETQ in the germline V gene. The CDR3 totals 14 residues. V was shortened by 5 bases and J by 7 bases, with 18 bases between the two germline ends. Here the CDR3 reads CASSDGTPPGTQYF. For the CDR3, the DNA is TGCGCCAGCAGTGATGGGACACCGCCGGGGACCCAGTACTTC.

This sequence joins TRBV4-1 and TRBJ2-1; 8 bases line up with TRBD2. The length of the CDR3 is 18 residues. Germline V gene data show CDR1 as MGHRA and CDR2 as YSYEKL. The J segment lost 7 bases and the V segment lost 0 bases, leaving 14 bases of the junction unmatched. CDR3 loop: CASSQDLLGREGENEQFF. The CDR3 region has the DNA TGCGCCAGCAGCCAAGATCTTTTAGGTCGGGAGGGCGAAAATGAGCAGTTCTTC.

The chain joins TRBV7-2 to TRBJ2-7; D is possibly TRBD1 (6 bases). From germline, CDR1 is SGHTA and CDR2 FQGNSA. The CDR3 consists of 14 residues. V lost 5 bases and J lost 1, with 12 bases in between. This CDR3 reads CASSPGHRSYEQYV. As DNA, the CDR3 is TGTGCCAGCAGCCCGGGACACCGATCCTACGAGCAGTACGTC.

The V gene is TRBV21-1, the J gene TRBJ2-1; the tabulated D call, TRBD1, remains unverified against the DNA. TRBV21-1 is shown as a pseudogene. The CDR3 runs to 18 residues. In DNA, the CDR3 is TGTGCCAGGACCCCGGGGGACTCTTCAGTTAGCTCCTACAATGAGCAGTTCTTC. Residues: CARTPGDSSVSSYNEQFF.

The CDR3 is CASSQDSEGRGQYF. In DNA form, the CDR3 reads TGTGCCAGCAGCCAAGATTCTGAAGGGCGGGGGCAGTACTTC. The chain combines TRBV4-2 with TRBJ2-7; tentative D call: TRBD2 (6 bases). CDR1 and CDR2 from the germline V gene are LGHNA and YNFKEQ. Trimming shortened V by 0 bases and J by 9 bases, and 15 bases separated the two germline ends. The CDR3 covers 14 residues.

The rearrangement uses TRBV12-3 or TRBV12-4 and TRBJ1-6; D is unresolved. V lost 2 bases and J 10 bases, leaving 9 bases between the germline ends. CDR3 size: 13 residues. The CDR3 DNA sequence: TGTGCCAGCAGTTTACTGGGGAGATCACCCCTCCACTTT. Residues: CASSLLGRSPLHF.

The chain is built from TRBV12-3 or TRBV12-4 and TRBJ2-1; weak D call: TRBD1 (6 bases). The CDR3 runs to 13 residues. With 5 bases removed from V and 3 bases from J, the gap between germline ends came to 8 bases. The CDR3 reads CASSRQDYNEQFF. Written as DNA, the CDR3 is TGTGCCAGCAGTAGACAGGACTACAATGAGCAGTTCTTC.

The rearrangement links TRBV12-3 or TRBV12-4 to TRBJ1-1; D is ambiguous. This CDR3 is built from 14 residues. The V end was cut by 2 bases, the J end by 6 bases, with 13 bases between. The CDR3 loop is CASSLSAFTAEAFF. For the CDR3, the DNA is TGTGCCAGCAGTTTATCGGCCTTTACAGCTGAAGCTTTCTTT.